Shown below are 30 T cell receptor beta chains from a single sample sequenced in a study of T cells in Graves' hyperthyroidism and ophthalmopathy. The investigators amplified TCR beta CDR3 regions from RNA transcripts. HTBI primers drove first-round RT-PCR of the TCR CDR3. TCRdb re-called the multiplex PCR reads through MiXCR, storing one row per CDR3 protein. Found here are 500,000 or so distinct CDR3 sequences, about 16% of them singletons; the top ten hold around 32%. Material: blood. These receptors all stem from a woman in her twenties or thirties with Graves' ophthalmopathy.

This clonotype showed up just a few times. The chain carries TRBV12-3 or TRBV12-4 and TRBJ2-1; 7 nucleotides align to TRBD1. The CDR3 is 15 residues long. Losses at the gene ends were 3 bases for V and 7 bases for J; bases not matched to a gene: 9. The CDR3 DNA reads as TGTGCCAGCAGTTTTCTCCAGGGGGTCAGTAATGAGCAGTTCTTC. Residues: CASSFLQGVSNEQFF.

The genes are TRBV7-9 and TRBJ2-7; TRBD1 matches 7 bases. This CDR3 is 14 amino acids long. V was clipped by 5 bases and J by 2 bases; unmatched bases: 6. CDR1 and CDR2 (germline): SEHNR, FQNEAQ (reference sequence). The CDR3 DNA reads TGTGCCAGCAGCCGGGGACAGAATACCTACGAGCAGTACTTC. It encodes CASSRGQNTYEQYF.

This chain links TRBV4-2 with TRBJ2-1; D is ambiguous. CDR1 and CDR2 (germline): LGHNA, YNFKEQ. Trimming removed 0 bases from V and 2 bases from J, with 11 bases in between. There are 16 residues in the CDR3. CDR3 region: CASSQDHGEAYNEQFF. CDR3 bases: TGTGCCAGCAGCCAAGATCACGGTGAAGCCTACAATGAGCAGTTCTTC.

This chain connects TRBV20-1 to TRBJ2-1, with a tentative D call TRBD1 (6 bases). The CDR3 contains 15 residues. Trimming pared 5 bases from V and 1 base from J, leaving 15 bases between. CDR1 is DFQATT and CDR2 is SNEGSKA in the germline V gene (reference sequence). The CDR3 DNA reads as TGCAGTGCTCCCCGACAGGTAGCTTCCTACAATGAGCAGTTCTTC. Its translation is CSAPRQVASYNEQFF.

This clonotype came up many times. The chain joins TRBV3-1 to TRBJ1-6; 7 bases are a match to TRBD1. The germline V gene encodes CDR1 LGHDT and CDR2 YNNKEL (reference sequence). This CDR3 has 15 residues. J was trimmed by 6 bases and V by 4 bases; bases with no gene match: 6. CDR3 sequence: CASSLGRDSNSPLHF. CDR3 in DNA: TGTGCCAGCAGCCTCGGCCGGGACAGTAATTCACCCCTCCACTTT.

This clonotype appeared many times. CDR3 DNA sequence: TGTGCCAGCTCACCACCAGCCAGCGGGAGTTCCAATGAGCAGTTCTTC. Protein product: CASSPPASGSSNEQFF. The J gene is TRBJ2-1, the V gene TRBV18; TRBD2 aligns across 8 bases. The CDR3 length is 16 residues. Looked up from germline, CDR1 is KGHSH and CDR2 is LQKENI. V gave up 0 bases and J gave up 6 bases; unmatched junction bases: 7.

The chain has TRBV2 and TRBJ1-5; D perhaps matches TRBD1 (5 bases). Per the germline V gene, CDR1 is SNHLY and CDR2 is FYNNEI. The CDR3 runs to 15 residues. The V end was cut by 4 bases, the J end by 2 bases, with 12 bases between. CDR3 amino acids: CASSGRGSGNQPQHF. The DNA for the CDR3 is TGTGCCAGCAGTGGAAGGGGCAGTGGCAATCAGCCCCAGCATTTT.

The chain joins TRBV19 to TRBJ2-1; 8 bases are shared with TRBD1. CDR1 is LNHDA and CDR2 is SQIVND in the germline V gene (reference sequence). The V segment lost 3 bases and the J segment 7 bases; nucleotides outside the gene matches: 11. The CDR3 contains 16 residues. CDR3 DNA: TGTGCCAGTAGTATGGAGAAGGCAGGGGGCGCGAATGAGCAGTTCTTC. Translated, it gives CASSMEKAGGANEQFF.

This clonotype was counted between two and nine times. CDR3 loop: CASRPLGMGHEQYF. The CDR3 DNA follows: TGTGCCAGCAGACCCCTCGGAATGGGTCACGAGCAGTACTTC. The chain employs TRBV27 and TRBJ2-7; no firm D call. The ends were cut back, 6 bases at V and 5 bases at J, with 17 bases in the middle. There are 14 residues in the CDR3. From germline, CDR1 is MNHEY and CDR2 SMNVEV (reference sequence).

This clonotype was detected many times. The chain recombines TRBV7-2 with TRBJ2-2; D not resolved. CDR1 SGHTA and CDR2 FQGNSA come from the germline V gene. The V end lost 5 bases, the J end lost 4 bases, and 11 bases lay between the germline ends. The CDR3 extends over 14 amino acids. CDR3 bases: TGTGCCAGCAGCCCCTCGCGAGTCACCGGGGAGCTGTTTTTT. As protein: CASSPSRVTGELFF.

This clonotype was recorded a few times. This chain links TRBV25-1 with TRBJ2-5; possible D gene TRBD1, 6 bases. The CDR3 runs 14 residues. Germline V lookup: CDR1 MGHDK, CDR2 SYGVNS. V was trimmed by 7 bases and J by 2 bases, leaving 14 bases between them. CDR3 residues: CASKPDSTQETQYF. As DNA, the CDR3 is TGTGCCAGCAAACCGGACAGCACACAAGAGACCCAGTACTTC. Filled out from reference TRBV25-1 and TRBJ2-5, the complete variable domain reads EADIYQTPRYLVIGTGKKITLECSQTMGHDKMYWYQQDPGMELHLIHYSYGVNSTEKGDLSSESTVSRIRTEHFPLTLESARPSHTSQYLCASKPDSTQETQYFGPGTRLLVL.

A note on this clonotype: One end of the junction does not line up with germline, which may come from a read error. The J gene is TRBJ2-2, the V gene TRBV7-7; TRBD1 agrees at 9 bases. The CDR3 contains 18 residues. Germline CDR1 SSHAT, CDR2 FNYEAQ (reference sequence). CDR3 DNA sequence: TGTGCTAGCAGCAACCCAATACAAGGACAGGGGAGTACCGGGGAGCTGTTTTTT. Protein sequence: CASSNPIQGQGSTGELFF.

This clonotype appeared a few times. The J gene is TRBJ2-1, the V gene TRBV19; D possibly corresponds to TRBD1 (6 bases). CDR3 length: 12 amino acids. Germline-derived CDR1 and CDR2 are LNHDA and SQIVND (reference sequence). V was shortened by 7 bases and J by 7 bases, with 11 bases between the two germline ends. Here the CDR3 reads CASTTGRNEQFF. CDR3 nucleotides: TGTGCCAGTACGACAGGTAGAAATGAGCAGTTCTTC.

V gene TRBV9 combines with J gene TRBJ1-2; 9 bases fit TRBD1. V lost 1 base to trimming and J lost 8 bases; unmatched junction nucleotides: 9. This CDR3 is built from 15 residues. Germline loops: CDR1 SGDLS, CDR2 YYNGEE. The CDR3: CASSVILDRGQGYTF. DNA for the CDR3: TGTGCCAGCAGCGTAATCCTGGACAGGGGCCAGGGCTACACCTTC. Drawing the rest from reference TRBV9 and TRBJ1-2, the complete variable domain is DSGVTQTPKHLITATGQRVTLRCSPRSGDLSVYWYQQSLDQGLQFLIQYYNGEERAKGNILERFSAQQFPDLHSELNLSSLELGDSALYFCASSVILDRGQGYTFGSGTRLTVV.

This clonotype was detected many times. The V and J genes are TRBV28 and TRBJ1-2; 12 bases map to TRBD1. V lost 0 bases, J lost 5 bases, and 4 bases stayed unmatched. The germline V gene encodes CDR1 MDHEN and CDR2 SYDVKM. This CDR3 is 16 amino acids long. This chain's CDR3 is CASSLWGDRGRYGYTF. The CDR3 DNA sequence: TGTGCCAGCAGTTTATGGGGGGACAGGGGGCGATATGGCTACACCTTC.

This clonotype was seen a handful of times. The chain is built from TRBV14 and TRBJ1-2; D not resolved. The V end lost 4 bases, the J end lost 2 bases, and 20 bases lay between the germline ends. This CDR3 has 17 amino acids. Germline CDR1 is SGHDN and CDR2 is FVKESK. The CDR3 sequence: CASSPSITDAENYGYTF. CDR3 DNA: TGTGCCAGCAGCCCCTCAATCACGGACGCGGAAAACTATGGCTACACCTTC.

In this sample, this clonotype turned up a few times. This chain joins TRBV29-1 and TRBJ2-1; tentative D call: TRBD1 (6 bases). Germline V gene sequence: CDR1 SQVTM, CDR2 ANQGSEA. The CDR3 spans 13 residues. V was clipped by 5 bases and J by 1 base, with 9 bases between them. CDR3 nucleotide sequence: TGCAGCGTTTTCACAGGGTCCTACAATGAGCAGTTCTTC. Its translation is CSVFTGSYNEQFF.

This clonotype was seen just once. Sequence at one end of the junction differs from germline and may be a read error. The rearrangement joins TRBV9 to TRBJ1-4; TRBD1 agrees at 10 bases. This CDR3 has 16 residues. CDR1 and CDR2 (germline): SGDLS, YYNGEE. This CDR3 is CAGSVGGQGLEEKLFF. In DNA, the CDR3 is TGTGCCGGCAGCGTAGGGGGACAGGGGCTAGAAGAAAAACTGTTTTTT.

The sample holds many counts of this clonotype. The chain employs TRBV28 and TRBJ2-3; D may be TRBD2 (6 bases). The CDR3 is 13 residues long. The ends were cut back, 5 bases at V and 11 bases at J, with 17 bases in the middle. Per germline, CDR1 MDHEN and CDR2 SYDVKM. CDR3 nucleotides: TGTGCCAGCAGTAATCCATACCGGGAGTTGCAGTATTTT. Translation: CASSNPYRELQYF. Based on the CDR3 plus reference TRBV28 and TRBJ2-3, the full variable domain is DVKVTQSSRYLVKRTGEKVFLECVQDMDHENMFWYRQDPGLGLRLIYFSYDVKMKEKGDIPEGYSVSREKKERFSLILESASTNQTSMYLCASSNPYRELQYFGPGTRLTVL.

This clonotype was counted between two and nine times. This chain connects TRBV9 to TRBJ1-1; possible D gene TRBD1, 5 bases. The length of the CDR3 is 13 residues. V was clipped by 0 bases and J by 7 bases, with 10 bases between them. Germline CDR1 reads SGDLS; CDR2 reads YYNGEE. The DNA for the CDR3 is TGTGCCAGCAGCGTAGCTTACGGGGGTGAAGCTTTCTTT. It specifies CASSVAYGGEAFF.

This clonotype was detected ten times or more. The gene calls are TRBV11-2 and TRBJ2-5; TRBD2 might be the D (5 bases). Trimming took off 4 bases at V and 5 bases at J, with 20 bases between the two ends. CDR1 is SGHAT, CDR2 FQNNGV, per germline. The CDR3 is 16 residues long. CDR3 residues: CASSSLMRSRGETQYF. For the CDR3, the DNA is TGTGCCAGCAGCTCGCTAATGAGGTCCCGCGGGGAGACCCAGTACTTC.

As to this clonotype: This may come from a read error, since a much larger clone is one base off. This chain links TRBV9 with TRBJ1-2; 7 bases are shared with TRBD1. The CDR3 extends over 15 amino acids. Unmatched junction bases numbered 11, after V lost 4 bases and J lost 5 bases. CDR1 SGDLS and CDR2 YYNGEE come from the germline V gene. CDR3 region: CASSSPEQGRYGYTF. For the CDR3, the DNA is TGTGCCAGCAGCTCTCCGGAACAGGGGAGATATGGCTACACCTTC.

This clonotype was counted between two and nine times. The chain has TRBV15 and TRBJ1-1; D may be TRBD1 (6 bases). Trimming cost V 1 base and J 3 bases, with 18 bases left between them. The CDR3 loop spans 17 amino acids. The V gene's germline CDR1 is LNHNV and CDR2 YYDKDF (reference sequence). CDR3 bases: TGTGCCACCAGCAGAGGAGGGGTCCAGGGGCTGGACACTGAAGCTTTCTTT. It codes for CATSRGGVQGLDTEAFF.

This clonotype has more than one count but fewer than ten. This chain joins TRBV20-1 and TRBJ2-2; possibly TRBD2 for D (6 bases). V gave up 8 bases and J gave up 5 bases, with 18 bases separating them. The CDR3 totals 14 residues. Germline CDR1 DFQATT, CDR2 SNEGSKA (reference sequence). The CDR3 protein is CSFLGWGRTGELFF. The CDR3 DNA reads as TGCAGTTTTTTGGGCTGGGGGAGGACCGGGGAGCTGTTTTTT.

This clonotype was detected many times. The V and J genes are TRBV20-1 and TRBJ2-5; weak D call: TRBD1 (6 bases). Germline CDR1 and CDR2: DFQATT and SNEGSKA (reference sequence). The V and J ends lost 4 bases and 7 bases respectively, with 13 bases between them. This CDR3 region has 12 residues. This CDR3 reads CSANRELGTQYF. CDR3 nucleotides: TGCAGTGCTAACAGGGAGTTAGGGACCCAGTACTTC.

The CDR3 sequence is CASSSPTAEKLFF. The CDR3 nucleotides are TGTGCCAGCAGCTCACCGACGGCCGAAAAACTGTTTTTT. This chain uses TRBV5-4 with TRBJ1-4; no definite D call. The CDR3 length is 13 residues. V lost 3 bases and J 8 bases, leaving 11 bases between the germline ends. Looked up from germline, CDR1 is SGHNT and CDR2 is YYREEE (reference sequence).

This clonotype occurred a few times. This CDR3 reads CASSWGGGPNEQFF. The DNA of the CDR3 is TGTGCCAGCAGTTGGGGGGGAGGGCCGAATGAGCAGTTCTTC. The chain carries TRBV28 and TRBJ2-1; 7 nucleotides line up with TRBD2. CDR1 is MDHEN and CDR2 is SYDVKM in the germline V gene. The CDR3 loop spans 14 amino acids. Trimming at V came to 4 bases and at J to 7 bases, leaving 7 bases not matched to a gene.

This chain uses TRBV7-3 with TRBJ2-1, with a weak D call TRBD1 (6 bases). The germline CDR1 and CDR2 sequences are SGHTA and FQGTGA. Trimming left V 4 bases short and J 9 bases short, with 13 bases between. The CDR3 covers 13 residues. The CDR3 spells CASSSHRVGEQFF. In nucleotides, the CDR3 is TGTGCCAGCAGCTCTCACAGGGTAGGTGAGCAGTTCTTC. The entire variable domain, with the rest obtained from reference TRBV7-3 and TRBJ2-1, is as follows: GAGVSQTPSNKVTEKGKYVELRCDPISGHTALYWYRQSLGQGPEFLIYFQGTGAADDSGLPNDRFFAVRPEGSVSTLKIQRTERGDSAVYLCASSSHRVGEQFFGPGTRLTVL.

This clonotype was counted at least ten times. The rearrangement uses TRBV30 and TRBJ1-3; TRBD1 is a possible D gene (6 bases). The CDR3 extends over 12 amino acids. Trimming cost V 3 bases and J 8 bases, with 11 bases left between them. Germline V gives CDR1 GTSNPN, CDR2 SVGIG (reference sequence). CDR3 DNA sequence: TGTGCCTGGAGCCCAGGGGCACACACCATATATTTT. Amino acids: CAWSPGAHTIYF.

The chain carries TRBV11-1 and TRBJ2-5; 7 nucleotides align to TRBD2. The CDR3 loop spans 15 amino acids. Unmatched junction bases numbered 4, after V lost 1 base and J lost 2 bases. In germline, CDR1 is SGHAT, CDR2 FQDESV (reference sequence). This chain's CDR3 is CASSLGRGIQETQYF. The CDR3 DNA reads as TGTGCCAGCAGCTTAGGGCGGGGGATTCAAGAGACCCAGTACTTC.